This T cell receptor beta chain appears in the sequencing data of a study of cytomegalovirus exposure and HLA in healthy donors. Study-level points and caveats: Earlier analysis found most TCR beta V segments productive about 87% or about 30% of the time.

V was clipped by 2 bases and J by 4 bases; unmatched bases: 5. The CDR3 is made up of 14 amino acids. Per germline, CDR1 SGHAT and CDR2 FQNNGV. Note on this clone: Its specificity is unknown.

13 Jbeta primers and 60 Vbeta primers were used for the PCR. Here immunoSEQ multiplex PCR was the method, and the copy in TCRdb shows in-frame clones only, minus some. This table has nearly 200,000 clones, about 76% appearing once. Whereas donors were nominally healthy upon sampling, unrecorded immune exposures were probable. The chain links TRBV11-2 to TRBJ2-7; 7 bases agree with TRBD2. The material sequenced was PBMCs. The TCR comes from a male donor in good health and CMV-seropositive. The CDR3 spells CASSLWGGGYEQYF. The CDR3, as DNA: TGTGCCAGCAGCTTATGGGGGGGAGGGTACGAGCAGTACTTC.